Listed below are T cell receptor beta chains from one sample, sequenced in a study of OX40 agonist ivuxolimab in advanced cancers. Sequencing was performed with immunoSEQ multiplex PCR; in TCRdb, only in-frame clones are kept and a portion is missing. The repertoire consists of about 29,000 clones, with 80% to 95% occurring once and the leading ten covering approximately 9%. The sequenced sample was CD4+ or CD8+ T cells sorted from blood, obtained in a trial of the OX40 agonist ivuxolimab. The receptor set was obtained from an adult with an advanced solid tumor such as melanoma, head and neck, liver or kidney cancer. CDR3s include the opening cysteine and the closing phenylalanine or tryptophan. D genes are given only for firm matches. Part of the rows lack a size; the others show once, few, many or a class for expanded clones.

v_call	clone_size	d_call	j_call	cdr3_nt	cdr3_aa
TRBV19	NA	NA	TRBJ1-1	TGTGTCAGTAGTATCTGGGGAGGGACTGAAGCTTTCTTT	CVSSIWGGTEAFF
TRBV5-4	NA	TRBD2	TRBJ2-3	TGTGCCAGCAGCTTGGAGTCCGGACTAGCGGGGGCCGCCACAGATACGCAGTATTTT	CASSLESGLAGAATDTQYF
TRBV7-9	once	NA	TRBJ1-2	TGTGCCAGCGACGTAGGGACGGGAGCGGGTGGCTACACCTTC	CASDVGTGAGGYTF
TRBV14	NA	NA	TRBJ2-5	TGTGCCAGCAGCCCCATTGTACTGGAGACCCAGTACTTC	CASSPIVLETQYF
TRBV13	NA	NA	TRBJ1-1	TGTGCCAGCAGCCGTAACGCTGAAGCTTTCTTT	CASSRNAEAFF
TRBV9	NA	TRBD1	TRBJ2-7	TGTGCCAGCAGCGCACGGGACAGGCCCCCCTACGAGCAGTACTTC	CASSARDRPPYEQYF
TRBV6-6	NA	NA	TRBJ1-4	TGTGCCAGCACAACACACAGTAATGAAAAACTGTTTTTT	CASTTHSNEKLFF
TRBV13	NA	NA	TRBJ2-7	TGTGCCAGCAGCTTAAGTGGAGGGACCTACGAGCAGTACTTC	CASSLSGGTYEQYF
TRBV27	NA	TRBD1	TRBJ1-2	TGTGCCAGCAGTACCCGGACAGGAAGCTGGTATGGCTACACCTTC	CASSTRTGSWYGYTF
TRBV5-8	NA	NA	TRBJ1-4	TGTGCCAGCAGCCCCGGGACACCAACTAATGAAAAACTGTTTTTT	CASSPGTPTNEKLFF
TRBV7-2	NA	TRBD1	TRBJ1-1	TGTGCCAGCAGCTTAAAACAGGGGGCGTCTGAAGCTTTCTTT	CASSLKQGASEAFF
TRBV9	NA	TRBD2	TRBJ2-3	TGTGCCAGCAGCGCCCTAGCGGGGCCCCCCACAGATACGCAGTATTTT	CASSALAGPPTDTQYF
TRBV27	NA	NA	TRBJ2-3	TGTGCCCGCACTAGCACAGATACGCAGTATTTT	CARTSTDTQYF
TRBV7-3	NA	NA	TRBJ2-6	TGTGCCAGCAGCTTATCTACCGGGGCCAACGTCCTGACTTTC	CASSLSTGANVLTF
TRBV4-2	NA	TRBD2	TRBJ2-2	TGTGCCAGCAGCCAAGAATCGGGGCTAGCGGGAGACTTAGGGGAGCTGTTTTTT	CASSQESGLAGDLGELFF
TRBV11-2	NA	TRBD1	TRBJ2-5	TGTGCCAGCAGCCCACACAGGGGCATCCAAGAGACCCAGTACTTC	CASSPHRGIQETQYF
TRBV6-5	NA	NA	TRBJ2-7	TGTGCCAGCAGTATTGGGATATCCTACGAGCAGTACTTC	CASSIGISYEQYF
TRBV7-3	NA	TRBD2	TRBJ2-5	TGTGCCAGCAGCCTCAGCGGGGGGGCCGGTGAGACCCAGTACTTC	CASSLSGGAGETQYF
TRBV11-2	NA	TRBD1	TRBJ1-2	TGTGCCAGCAGCGAGGGGACAGGGGATTACTATGGCTACACCTTC	CASSEGTGDYYGYTF
TRBV7-5	medium-sized	NA	TRBJ1-2	TGTGTCCTGCACACGAACTATGGCTACACCTTC	CVLHTNYGYTF
TRBV6-9	NA	NA	TRBJ2-2	TGTGCCAGCAGTTACTCCGGGGGGAACACCGGGGAGCTGTTTTTT	CASSYSGGNTGELFF
TRBV19	once	NA	TRBJ2-7	TGTGCCAGTAGTATTGCGGGGCAGAGCTCCTACGAGCAGTACTTC	CASSIAGQSSYEQYF
TRBV7-9	NA	NA	TRBJ2-7	TGTGCCAGCAGCTTGCGGGACTCCTACGAGCAGTACTTC	CASSLRDSYEQYF
TRBV7-2	NA	TRBD1	TRBJ1-1	TGTGCCAGCAGCTTAGTCCCCCCCGGACAGGGGACGAACACTGAAGCTTTCTTT	CASSLVPPGQGTNTEAFF
TRBV10-3	NA	TRBD1	TRBJ2-7	TGTGCCATCAGGCCCAGGGACAGTCCTCTTTACGAGCAGTACTTC	CAIRPRDSPLYEQYF
TRBV5-4	NA	TRBD1	TRBJ2-7	TGTGCCAGCAGCCCTTCCTCCGGGACAGGGACTTACGAGCAGTACTTC	CASSPSSGTGTYEQYF
TRBV4-1	NA	NA	TRBJ1-5	TGCGCCAGCAGCCCGACAGTTAGCAATCAGCCCCAGCATTTT	CASSPTVSNQPQHF
TRBV5-1	once	NA	TRBJ1-6	TGCGCCAGCAGCGCACAGACAGGCGTGGATTCACCCCTCCACTTT	CASSAQTGVDSPLHF
TRBV6-5	NA	NA	TRBJ1-4	TGTGCCAGCGCGGACGGTAATGAAAAACTGTTTTTT	CASADGNEKLFF
TRBV20-1	NA	NA	TRBJ1-2	TGCAGTGCTTCCGGGTACTATGGCTACACCTTC	CSASGYYGYTF
TRBV4-2	NA	NA	TRBJ2-7	TGTGCCAGCAGCTCCTTGACTAGCTCCTACGAGCAGTACTTC	CASSSLTSSYEQYF
TRBV9	NA	NA	TRBJ2-3	TGTGCCAGCAGCGTGGAGATCCAGGGGGATACGCAGTATTTT	CASSVEIQGDTQYF
TRBV6-1	NA	TRBD1	TRBJ2-7	TGTGCCAGCAGGGAATGGACAGGGGGTTCCTACGAGCAGTACTTC	CASREWTGGSYEQYF
TRBV7-3	NA	NA	TRBJ1-1	TGTGCCAGCAGCCCCCTTACCAGGGCCCACCATATGAACACTGAAGCTTTCTTT	CASSPLTRAHHMNTEAFF
TRBV16	NA	NA	TRBJ1-2	TGTGCCAGCAGCCAATATCCGTCCTTGACCTATGGCTACACCTTC	CASSQYPSLTYGYTF
TRBV6-5	once	TRBD1	TRBJ1-2	TGTGCCACGGGGAGGATGACAGGGAACTATGGCTACACCTTC	CATGRMTGNYGYTF
TRBV5-1	once	TRBD2	TRBJ2-5	TGCGCCCGCCGGGGCGGGGGGGATGGACAGAAGTACCAAGAGACCCAGTACTTC	CARRGGGDGQKYQETQYF
TRBV7-3	NA	TRBD2	TRBJ2-1	TGTGCCAGCAGCTTAACGGGACTAGGTTTAGAGGGCTACAATGAGCAGTTCTTC	CASSLTGLGLEGYNEQFF
TRBV6-6	NA	NA	TRBJ1-2	TGTGCCAGCAGTTATAGGCAACGCCTAGCTAACTATGGCTACACCTTC	CASSYRQRLANYGYTF
TRBV7-9	NA	NA	TRBJ2-2	TGTGCCAGCAGCTCCACCCCGGGACAAAACACCGGGGAGCTGTTTTTT	CASSSTPGQNTGELFF
TRBV11-3	once	NA	TRBJ1-1	TGTGCCAGCAGCTTATCAGTGGCGGGGGCTGAAGCTTTCTTT	CASSLSVAGAEAFF
TRBV6-5	NA	NA	TRBJ1-4	TGTGCCAGCAGCCCCGGGTACGGTAATGAAAAACTGTTTTTT	CASSPGYGNEKLFF
TRBV10-3	NA	NA	TRBJ2-3	TGTGCCGTCGGAGCAAACCAGCAGGCGGAGGGCGATGCGCAGTATTTT	CAVGANQQAEGDAQYF
TRBV6-1	NA	NA	TRBJ2-7	TGTGCCAGCAGGGGTATTACGGGGGCTTACGAGCAGTACTTC	CASRGITGAYEQYF
TRBV4-1	NA	NA	TRBJ1-1	TGCGCCAGCAGCCAAGAAACAGCGAACACTGAAGCTTTCTTT	CASSQETANTEAFF
TRBV27	NA	NA	TRBJ2-2	TGTGCCAGCAGCCTGGCGGGCCTCACCGGGGAGCTGTTTTTT	CASSLAGLTGELFF
TRBV2	once	NA	TRBJ2-2	TGTGCCAGCGGGAGGCCCCCCTCTGGGGAGCTGTTTTTT	CASGRPPSGELFF
TRBV14	NA	NA	TRBJ2-7	TGTGCCAGGCTGCCGGGACAAATCTACGAGCAGTACTTC	CARLPGQIYEQYF
TRBV5-1	NA	NA	TRBJ2-7	TGCGCCAGCAGCTTGGGATCGATGCCCTACGAGCAGTACTTC	CASSLGSMPYEQYF